Reported below is one TCR beta chain. What it recognizes is unknown. The table came from immunoSEQ multiplex PCR; TCRdb's copy has only in-frame clones and leaves some out. This sample carries approximately 500,000 clones, roughly 87% of them seen once, and the ten largest clones take around 13%. These data belong to a study of Ad26.COV2.S vaccination and SARS-CoV-2 variants. Treatment denoted: some 19 received Ad26.COV2.S at low or high dose, single or two shots; 5 received placebo; per-sample allocation not given. Collection of the samples took place on day 63 after the first injection of vaccine or placebo. Germline CDR1 reads LNHNV; CDR2 reads YYDKDF (reference sequence). The CDR3 covers 18 residues. V lost 1 base, J lost 0 bases, and 3 bases stayed unmatched. Study-level findings and limits: Estimates derived from TCR breadth and depth analyses may have underestimated total T cell responses. Participants in the vaccine arm had higher spike-specific TCR breadth; placebo recipients had lower.

Specimen: peripheral blood, collected in a trial of Ad26.COV2.S vaccine versus placebo. V usage is TRBV15 and J usage is TRBJ2-6, with 10 bases matching TRBD2. The TCR sequence derives from a person between 18 and 65 years old who received the Ad26.COV2.S COVID-19 vaccine or a placebo. The CDR3 DNA sequence: TGTGCCACCAGCAGAGGACTAGCGGGTAGCTCTGGGGCCAACGTCCTGACTTTC. This sequence encodes CATSRGLAGSSGANVLTF.